These T cell receptor beta chains were read from a single sample in a study of naive and memory T cell subsets. TCRdb re-analysed the UMI-ligation and nested PCR reads in MiXCR, keeping a single row per CDR3 protein. The sample carries 98,000 or so distinct CDR3 sequences, approximately 11% recorded once. The specimen sequenced was naive CD4+ T cells from blood. The receptors derive from a human donor in good health. Both conserved end residues are part of each CDR3. Each record gives: clone size, V gene, D gene, J gene, CDR3 DNA, CDR3 protein. The D gene is left open where the match is weak. Where a row states a size, it is once, few, many or the class of an expanded clone; other rows omit it.

clone_size: NA
v_call: TRBV7-2
d_call: NA
j_call: TRBJ2-1
cdr3_nt: TGTGCCAGCAGCACCAGGCGGGCGGTAAACTCCTACAATGAGCAGTTCTTC
cdr3_aa: CASSTRRAVNSYNEQFF

clone_size: NA
v_call: TRBV6-1
d_call: NA
j_call: TRBJ1-6
cdr3_nt: TGTGCCAGCAGTGAACAGGGCAGGGTGAATTCACCCCTCCACTTT
cdr3_aa: CASSEQGRVNSPLHF

clone_size: few
v_call: TRBV6-5
d_call: NA
j_call: TRBJ2-2
cdr3_nt: TGTGCCAGCACAGGGTTCACCGGGGAGCTGTTTTTT
cdr3_aa: CASTGFTGELFF

clone_size: many
v_call: TRBV20-1
d_call: NA
j_call: TRBJ1-2
cdr3_nt: TGCAGTCTCTTGGGCTTGGACAGACTATATGGCTACACCTTC
cdr3_aa: CSLLGLDRLYGYTF

clone_size: NA
v_call: TRBV28
d_call: NA
j_call: TRBJ2-3
cdr3_nt: TGTGCCAGCAACTCCCTGAATACGCAGTATTTT
cdr3_aa: CASNSLNTQYF

clone_size: few
v_call: TRBV12-3/TRBV12-4
d_call: NA
j_call: TRBJ2-7
cdr3_nt: TGTGCCAGCAGTCCCATTTACTACGAGCAGTACTTC
cdr3_aa: CASSPIYYEQYF

clone_size: few
v_call: TRBV7-9
d_call: NA
j_call: TRBJ2-5
cdr3_nt: TGTGCCAGCAGCTTAGTTGGGGGTAAAGAGACCCAGTACTTC
cdr3_aa: CASSLVGGKETQYF

clone_size: NA
v_call: TRBV28
d_call: NA
j_call: TRBJ2-5
cdr3_nt: TGTGCCAGCACCTACCGGGAGACCCAGTACTTC
cdr3_aa: CASTYRETQYF

clone_size: NA
v_call: TRBV4-3
d_call: NA
j_call: TRBJ2-2
cdr3_nt: TGCGCCAGCAGCCAAGATGGGACCGGGGAGCTGTTTTTT
cdr3_aa: CASSQDGTGELFF

clone_size: NA
v_call: TRBV7-2
d_call: TRBD2
j_call: TRBJ2-3
cdr3_nt: TGTGCCAGCAGCCCCCGGACTAGCGGGGGGCGGGATACGCAGTATTTT
cdr3_aa: CASSPRTSGGRDTQYF

clone_size: NA
v_call: TRBV19
d_call: NA
j_call: TRBJ2-2
cdr3_nt: TGTGCCAGTAGAGAGGATACCGGGGAGCTGTTTTTT
cdr3_aa: CASREDTGELFF

clone_size: NA
v_call: TRBV7-2
d_call: NA
j_call: TRBJ2-7
cdr3_nt: TGTGCCAGCAGCTCCCGGACCGCCGCTAACTACGAGCAGTACTTC
cdr3_aa: CASSSRTAANYEQYF

clone_size: few
v_call: TRBV3-1
d_call: NA
j_call: TRBJ1-1
cdr3_nt: TGTGCCAGCAGCCAGAACAGGGACACTGAAGCTTTCTTT
cdr3_aa: CASSQNRDTEAFF